The sequence of this TCR beta chain was determined in a study of cytomegalovirus exposure and HLA in healthy donors. Trimming left V 7 bases short and J 1 base short, with 10 bases between. The CDR3 spans 12 residues. From germline, CDR1 is SQVTM and CDR2 ANQGSEA. Sequenced by immunoSEQ multiplex PCR; TCRdb stores in-frame clones only, minus some. The profile shows some 120,000 clones, around 90% of them singletons. This TCR was recovered from a woman between 18 and 30 years old in good health and CMV-seronegative. Sequencing was done on a sample of PBMCs. The chain employs TRBV29-1 and TRBJ1-1; D may be TRBD1 (6 bases). The CDR3 coding sequence is TGCAGCGCCCTGACAGGGAACACTGAAGCTTTCTTT. Protein product: CSALTGNTEAFF.